This T cell receptor (beta chain) was profiled in a study of cytomegalovirus exposure and HLA in healthy donors. CDR3 length: 17 amino acids. CDR1 and CDR2 from the germline V gene are SGDLS and YYNGEE. Trimming left V 4 bases short and J 0 bases short, with 17 bases between. Findings and limits, study-wide: It was likely that a cluster of highly shared sequence variants was a sequencing artifact. A prior analysis recorded that most TCR beta V segments were productive about 90% or about 30% of the time. Some V segments could not be told apart, so they were left out, TRBV6-2 and TRBV6-3 among them.

Note on this clone: Its antigen is unidentified.

Primers included in the PCR were 60 Vbeta and 13 Jbeta primers. The assay was immunoSEQ multiplex PCR, and TCRdb's table has in-frame clones only and misses some. The data contain about 140,000 clones, roughly 86% of them singletons. The sequence was collected from a woman aged 40 to 49 in good health and CMV-seronegative. Input material: PBMCs. The chain employs TRBV9 and TRBJ1-5; tentative D call: TRBD1 (5 bases). CDR3 amino acids: CASSSHPTGDSNQPQHF. In DNA, the CDR3 is TGTGCCAGCAGCTCCCACCCAACAGGAGATAGCAATCAGCCCCAGCATTTT. Full variable domain (outside the CDR3, taken from reference TRBV9 and TRBJ1-5): DSGVTQTPKHLITATGQRVTLRCSPRSGDLSVYWYQQSLDQGLQFLIQYYNGEERAKGNILERFSAQQFPDLHSELNLSSLELGDSALYFCASSSHPTGDSNQPQHFGDGTRLSIL.